The sequence of this TCR beta chain was determined in a study of blood T cell repertoires in COVID-19 (dated by TCRdb to the early 2020s). Background for the entire study: Samples from collaborators originated in the United States, Italy and Spain and spanned both the acute and convalescent phases of COVID-19. The prospective study material was composed of cDNA or gDNA derived from T cells, B-cell-depleted T cells, or PBMCs. Subjects who had been exposed to COVID-19, were actively infected with it, or had recovered from it provided the deeply sampled blood TCRbeta repertoires that made up the dataset. The repertoires were released in a freely available public database intended as a resource for research on the immune response to SARS-CoV-2. Samples came from the ongoing ImmuneRACE study (first 160 participants) plus 1,254 subjects from 6 global collaborators. A de-identified subject ID, COVID-19 status, age in years and sex were almost always included in the sample metadata. Where HLA class I and class II types were available, the types were taken from metadata supplied by the sample provider, not from assay-based typing.

The CDR3 covers 15 residues, taking in both the cysteine and the phenylalanine. The DNA shown is the 45-base CDR3, in frame from base 1. The germline V gene (reference sequence) sets CDR1 to LNHDA and CDR2 to SQIVND. V is cut by 7 bases and J by 4 bases, and the space between the germline ends is 17 bases. In Seattle, one collaborating source enrolled patients while the infection was active and tracked those patients longitudinally over the course of disease. Each collaborating institution followed its own protocols to collect whole blood in K2EDTA tubes. For TCRbeta analysis, collaborators shipped samples as frozen whole blood, isolated PBMCs, or DNA extracted from either of those sample types. In its sample, this clone was seen once. It lacks a known antigen. Base qualities are not at hand, and no much larger clone is one base apart. Points the paper makes about the study in general: How much clinical and demographic metadata was included differed by source and by participant, and the metadata was provided uncurated.

The immunoSEQ Assay, a bias-controlled multiplex PCR, was used to amplify TCRbeta CDR3 regions from genomic DNA. In the paper's pipeline: The number of nucleated cells in each sample was estimated from the amplification of reference gene primers within the assay. Sequence reads were collapsed and filtered to measure the absolute abundance of every unique TCRbeta CDR3 rearrangement. For each sample, productive Simpson clonality was calculated as the square root of Simpson's diversity index across productive rearrangements. TCRdb mirrors the immuneACCESS table, restricted to in-frame sequences. Some clones are absent from its copies; in checked studies, under half trace to an unresolved V gene, and the reason for the others is unknown. V and J calls and clone size come straight from that table; D and trimming were deduced from the DNA. Recorded for this sample are about 200,000 clones; over 80% of them occurred a single time. The ten biggest clones cover 0.9% to 0.95% of the sample.

The source material was peripheral blood. Recombination linked TRBV19 to TRBJ1-5, and the D gene may be TRBD1, 6 bases matching. The receptor's source is a man aged 55-75 years with COVID-19, enrolled during active disease. CDR3 region: CASKPATGGNQPQHF. The DNA reads TGTGCCAGTAAACCCGCGACAGGTGGTAATCAGCCCCAGCATTTT.